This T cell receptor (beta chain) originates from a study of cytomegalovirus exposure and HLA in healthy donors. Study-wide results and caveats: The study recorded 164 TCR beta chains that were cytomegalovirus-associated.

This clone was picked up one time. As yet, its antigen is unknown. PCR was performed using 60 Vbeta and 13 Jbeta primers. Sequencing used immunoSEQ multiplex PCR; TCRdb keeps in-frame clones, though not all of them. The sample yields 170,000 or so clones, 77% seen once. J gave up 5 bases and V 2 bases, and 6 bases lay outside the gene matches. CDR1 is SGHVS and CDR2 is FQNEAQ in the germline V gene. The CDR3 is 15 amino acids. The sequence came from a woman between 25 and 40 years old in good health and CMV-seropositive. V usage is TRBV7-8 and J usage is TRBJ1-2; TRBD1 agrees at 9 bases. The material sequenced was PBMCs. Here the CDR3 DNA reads TGTGCCAGCAGCTTAAAGTGGGACAGGGAATATGGCTACACCTTC. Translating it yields CASSLKWDREYGYTF.